A single T cell receptor beta chain is shown here with its context. As processed by the authors: Researchers report that nucleated cell counts were estimated from reference gene primer amplification. Produced via immunoSEQ multiplex PCR; TCRdb's table is partial and in-frame only. The V and J calls and the clone size are those of that table, but D and trimming were determined from the DNA. The table shows 250,000 to 300,000 clones, with around three quarters occurring only once. The sample originates from a study of blood T cell repertoires in COVID-19. V was pared by 6 bases and J by 2 bases, with 5 bases of the junction left unmatched. Germline V gives CDR1 SQVTM, CDR2 ANQGSEA. The CDR3 consists of 13 residues.

Sequencing used peripheral blood. The J gene is TRBJ2-7, the V gene TRBV29-1; 9 bases are a match to TRBD1. This receptor was identified in an elderly woman with acute or convalescent COVID-19. CDR3 sequence: CSVWGDRAYEQYF. The CDR3 nucleotides are TGCAGCGTGTGGGGGGACAGGGCCTACGAGCAGTACTTC.